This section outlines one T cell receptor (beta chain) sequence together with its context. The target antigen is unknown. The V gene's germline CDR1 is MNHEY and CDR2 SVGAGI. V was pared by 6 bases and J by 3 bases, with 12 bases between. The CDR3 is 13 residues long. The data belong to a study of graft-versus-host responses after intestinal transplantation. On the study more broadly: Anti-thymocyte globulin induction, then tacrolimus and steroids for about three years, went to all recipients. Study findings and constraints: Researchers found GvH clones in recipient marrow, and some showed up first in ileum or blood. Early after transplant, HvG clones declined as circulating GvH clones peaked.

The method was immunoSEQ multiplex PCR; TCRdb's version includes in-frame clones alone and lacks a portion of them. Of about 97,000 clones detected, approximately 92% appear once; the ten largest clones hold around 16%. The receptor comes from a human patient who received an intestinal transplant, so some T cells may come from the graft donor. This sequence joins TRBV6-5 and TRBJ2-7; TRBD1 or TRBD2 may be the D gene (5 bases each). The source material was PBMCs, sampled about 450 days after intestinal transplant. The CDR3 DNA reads TGTGCCAGCAGCCCCGGGACCGACTACGAGCAGTACTTC. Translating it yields CASSPGTDYEQYF.